This T cell receptor beta chain was recorded in a study of human thymus T cells. General study points: Thymic and blood repertoires appeared to display a bias in their usage of V and J genes.

Sequencing used immunoSEQ multiplex PCR; TCRdb keeps in-frame clones, though not all of them. The sample lists 86,000 or so clones, 95% to 98% seen once, with roughly 0.028% in the top ten. It was from resections taken during corrective heart surgery that the thymus tissue came. V was trimmed by 5 bases and J by 0 bases, leaving 21 bases between them. This CDR3 comprises 18 residues. CDR1 is SGHRS, CDR2 YFSETQ, per germline. As concerns this clone: Its antigen remains unknown.

The rearrangement joins TRBV5-1 to TRBJ2-1, with D perhaps being TRBD1 or TRBD2 (5 bases each). This TCR derives from a boy under two years old with a congenital heart defect but otherwise immunologically healthy. The sequencing sample was made of thymus tissue. For the CDR3, the DNA is TGCGCCAGCAGTCAAAATGTTCCCGGGACCAGCTCCTACAATGAGCAGTTCTTC. It yields the protein CASSQNVPGTSSYNEQFF.